The subject of this entry is one T cell receptor (beta chain). Antigen unknown. Produced via immunoSEQ multiplex PCR; TCRdb's table is partial and in-frame only. The sample has more than 200,000 clones; 70% are singletons. This entry belongs to a study of cytotoxic CD8 clonotypes in ibrutinib-treated CLL. Study background: IGHV unmutated about 17; relapsed/refractory 11; treatment-naive some 16. Response specimens were obtained following a median treatment duration of about 12 months, with a range of 6 to 36.

The germline V gene has CDR1 MNHEY and CDR2 SVGAGI. Trimming removed 6 bases from V and 3 bases from J, with 16 bases in between. The CDR3 totals 15 residues. Findings and caveats of the study: Against age-matched healthy donors, baseline clonality ran higher and tracked circulating CD8+ T-cell counts. Before falling back toward baseline at progression, clonality had risen at the time of ibrutinib response.

This sequence originates from a human donor with chronic lymphocytic leukemia. Specimen: PBMCs, collected after 24 months of ibrutinib treatment. This sequence joins TRBV6-5 and TRBJ2-3; possibly TRBD2 for D (7 bases). CDR3 in DNA: TGTGCCAGCAGCACAGGGACTATTTCGACAGATACGCAGTATTTT. Its translation is CASSTGTISTDTQYF.